This passage covers 20 T cell receptor beta chains from one sample sequenced in a study of blood T cell repertoires in COVID-19 (dated by TCRdb to 2020 to 2021). Library preparation employed the immunoSEQ multiplex PCR assay. TCRdb took over this immuneACCESS table, retaining in-frame rearrangements with V and J assigned. Such tables are incomplete; in checked studies, under half of the missing clones stem from an unresolved V gene, and the remainder is unexplained. This sample has fewer than 100,000 clones in its table, and about 85% of those were observed once. The top ten hold more than 20% of the sample. The sample taken for sequencing was peripheral blood. These TCRs come from a human donor in a cohort sampled during active COVID-19.

The table lists this clone with a few counts. The chain has TRBV7-2 and TRBJ2-3; 7 positions agree with TRBD2. V shed 5 bases, J shed 14 bases, and the junction held 13 bases outside the gene matches. This CDR3 is 13 amino acids long. The germline CDR1 and CDR2 sequences are SGHTA and FQGNSA. The CDR3 region is CASSPVGGGPWYF. For the CDR3, the DNA is TGTGCCAGCAGCCCCGTTGGGGGAGGGCCGTGGTATTTT.

This sequence joins TRBV28 and TRBJ1-2, with D uncertain. Trimming took off 6 bases at V and 4 bases at J, with 9 bases between the two ends. CDR1 is MDHEN, CDR2 SYDVKM, per germline. The CDR3 has 12 residues. The CDR3 DNA sequence: TGTGCCAGCAGCCCCAGTGGCTATGGCTACACCTTC. Amino acids: CASSPSGYGYTF.

The V call is TRBV5-8, the J call TRBJ1-5; TRBD1 might be the D (5 bases). The germline V gene encodes CDR1 SGHTS and CDR2 YDEGEE. The CDR3 totals 16 residues. V dropped 4 bases and J dropped 1 base, with 15 bases sitting between them. The CDR3 is CASSAGEGQSNQPQHF. For the CDR3, the DNA is TGTGCCAGCAGCGCGGGGGAGGGTCAGAGCAATCAGCCCCAGCATTTT.

The chain recombines TRBV10-2 with TRBJ1-2; D is undetermined. The V gene lost 4 bases and the J gene lost 10 bases, with 13 bases spanning the gap. This CDR3 spans 12 amino acids. From germline, CDR1 is WSHSY and CDR2 SAAADI. The CDR3, as DNA: TGCGCCAGCAGTGTTGAGGGTTCGGTCTACACCTTC. Translation: CASSVEGSVYTF.

This chain uses TRBV18 with TRBJ1-1; possible D gene TRBD1, 6 bases. V lost 1 base and J 1 base, leaving 19 bases between the germline ends. CDR1 and CDR2 (germline): KGHSH, LQKENI. This CDR3 is built from 18 residues. The CDR3 nucleotides read TGTGCCAGCTCACCACTCCCCTTTCTTAGGGGGGGGAACACTGAAGCTTTCTTT. It translates to CASSPLPFLRGGNTEAFF.

This chain connects TRBV5-1 to TRBJ2-5; no clear D gene. The germline CDR1 and CDR2 sequences are SGHRS and YFSETQ. V was trimmed by 0 bases and J by 5 bases, leaving 5 bases between them. The CDR3 length is 12 residues. The CDR3 is CASSLASETQYF. The CDR3, as DNA: TGCGCCAGCAGCTTGGCCTCTGAGACCCAGTACTTC.

This clone was seen just once. The chain employs TRBV19 and TRBJ2-2; 11 nucleotides line up with TRBD1. Unmatched junction bases numbered 4, after V lost 1 base and J lost 6 bases. Germline CDR1 and CDR2: LNHDA and SQIVND (reference sequence). The CDR3 totals 16 residues. CDR3 amino acids: CASSIGTGGESGELFF. Written as DNA, the CDR3 is TGTGCCAGTAGTATAGGGACAGGGGGCGAGTCCGGGGAGCTGTTTTTT. Using reference TRBV19 and TRBJ2-2 for the parts outside the CDR3, the full variable domain is DGGITQSPKYLFRKEGQNVTLSCEQNLNHDAMYWYRQDPGQGLRLIYYSQIVNDFQKGDIAEGYSVSREKKESFPLTVTSAQKNPTAFYLCASSIGTGGESGELFFGEGSRLTVL.

A few counts support this clone. V is TRBV4-2 and J is TRBJ1-1, with TRBD1 matching 11 bases. Germline V lookup: CDR1 LGHNA, CDR2 YNFKEQ. Losses at the gene ends were 1 base for V and 3 bases for J; bases not matched to a gene: 7. The CDR3 covers 17 residues. The DNA for the CDR3 is TGTGCCAGCAGCCAAGCGGGACAGGGGGGGGCGGACACTGAAGCTTTCTTT. Its translation is CASSQAGQGGADTEAFF.

CDR3: CAATQREGGAGELFF. The CDR3 DNA is TGTGCCGCAACTCAGCGGGAGGGGGGGGCCGGGGAGCTGTTTTTT. This rearrangement joins TRBV6-5 to TRBJ2-2, with TRBD2 identical over 10 bases. This CDR3 has 15 amino acids. Germline trimming cut 11 bases from V and 6 bases from J; bases unmatched to any gene: 12. CDR1 is MNHEY, CDR2 SVGAGI, per germline.

The rearrangement joins TRBV19 to TRBJ1-5, with D perhaps matching TRBD1 (6 bases). The CDR3 has 13 amino acids. The V end lost 5 bases, the J end lost 2 bases, and 7 bases lay between the germline ends. From germline, CDR1 is LNHDA and CDR2 SQIVND (reference sequence). The CDR3 sequence: CASSAGGNQPQHF. For the CDR3, the DNA is TGTGCCAGTAGTGCAGGGGGCAATCAGCCCCAGCATTTT.

This clone occurred a few times. CDR3 region: CASSVRTAIWGNTEAFF. The CDR3, as DNA: TGTGCCAGCTCAGTCCGGACAGCGATTTGGGGGAACACTGAAGCTTTCTTT. The V call is TRBV18, the J call TRBJ1-1; maybe TRBD1 (6 bases). The CDR3 is 17 residues long. Germline CDR1 is KGHSH and CDR2 is LQKENI. Trimming removed 5 bases from V and 1 base from J, with 20 bases in between.

The chain uses TRBV29-1 and TRBJ2-1, with D possibly being TRBD2 (7 bases). The CDR3 totals 14 residues. Trimming removed 6 bases from V and 4 bases from J, with 16 bases in between. Germline CDR1 and CDR2: SQVTM and ANQGSEA. This chain's CDR3 is CSVGAAGNYNEQFF. CDR3 DNA: TGCAGCGTGGGGGCAGCGGGAAATTACAATGAGCAGTTCTTC.

V usage is TRBV18 and J usage is TRBJ2-3; D might be TRBD2 (6 bases). V was clipped by 3 bases and J by 4 bases, with 11 bases between them. In germline, CDR1 is KGHSH, CDR2 LQKENI. The CDR3 has 14 amino acids. The CDR3 region is CASSPGLGADTQYF. CDR3 bases: TGTGCCAGCTCACCGGGACTTGGTGCAGATACGCAGTATTTT.

This chain connects TRBV30 to TRBJ2-7; TRBD1 matches at 7 bases. The germline gives CDR1 GTSNPN, CDR2 SVGIG (reference sequence). J gave up 6 bases and V 5 bases, and 7 bases lay outside the gene matches. The CDR3 length is 12 residues. The CDR3 loop reads CAWGQGVVEQYF. CDR3 in DNA: TGTGCCTGGGGGCAGGGGGTAGTCGAGCAGTACTTC.

V gene TRBV19 combines with J gene TRBJ2-1; 13 bases map to TRBD2. Trimming took 5 bases from V and 5 from J; bases not matched to a gene: 9. In germline, CDR1 is LNHDA, CDR2 SQIVND (reference sequence). CDR3 length equals 17 residues. CDR3 nucleotides: TGTGCCAGTAGTTCCCACCCGGGACTAGCGGGGAACAATGAGCAGTTCTTC. It translates to CASSSHPGLAGNNEQFF.

This clone was detected a few times. The chain employs TRBV7-6 and TRBJ1-1; 11 bases line up with TRBD1. Germline assignment: CDR1 SGHVS and CDR2 FNYEAQ. The CDR3 consists of 15 residues. With 1 base clipped from V and 6 bases from J, the junction kept 4 bases outside the gene matches. DNA for the CDR3: TGTGCCAGCAGCTTAGTGGGGGGACAGGGGGCTGAAGCTTTCTTT. This translates into CASSLVGGQGAEAFF.

The gene calls are TRBV19 and TRBJ2-2; D may be TRBD1 (5 bases). This CDR3 has 17 residues. V dropped 6 bases and J dropped 4 bases, with 21 bases sitting between them. CDR1 is LNHDA and CDR2 is SQIVND in the germline V gene (reference sequence). CDR3 DNA: TGTGCCAGTAGCCCCAGTGTGCCCAGAAGGGGCACCGGGGAGCTGTTTTTT. Protein product: CASSPSVPRRGTGELFF.

The V call is TRBV7-9, the J call TRBJ2-3, with D unclear. Trimming removed 5 bases from V and 6 bases from J, with 12 bases in between. Germline V gives CDR1 SEHNR, CDR2 FQNEAQ (reference sequence). The CDR3 has 13 amino acids. The CDR3 loop reads CASSRETGDTQYF. CDR3 nucleotides: TGTGCCAGCAGCCGAGAAACCGGGGATACGCAGTATTTT.

This sequence joins TRBV15 and TRBJ2-5; 8 bases map to TRBD1. Trimming took 5 bases from V and 5 from J; bases not matched to a gene: 10. CDR3 length equals 15 residues. CDR1 and CDR2 from the germline V gene are LNHNV and YYDKDF (reference sequence). CDR3 sequence: CATSSIWTGRETQYF. For the CDR3, the DNA is TGTGCCACCAGCTCAATTTGGACAGGGAGGGAGACCCAGTACTTC.

The V call is TRBV5-1, the J call TRBJ2-7; 10 positions match TRBD1. Looked up from germline, CDR1 is SGHRS and CDR2 is YFSETQ. This CDR3 contains 15 residues. Trimming took 4 bases from V and 2 from J; bases not matched to a gene: 6. The CDR3 DNA follows: TGCGCCAGCAGCCACGGACAGGGGGTTCCCTACGAGCAGTACTTC. This sequence encodes CASSHGQGVPYEQYF.